These 26 T cell receptor beta chains came from one sample sequenced in a study of T-cell memory formation after mild COVID-19. MiXCR was run by TCRdb on the 5' RACE reads, yielding one entry per CDR3 protein. Of 140,000 or so distinct CDR3 sequences listed, 5.5% to 7% are singletons. Source material: PBMCs or a T cell subset sorted from them (not recorded which). These receptors originate from an adult woman who had mild COVID-19 (a few samples of this study predate the infection). Cell type and time point are not known.

This clonotype was observed a few times. The rearrangement links TRBV7-9 to TRBJ2-3, with TRBD2 matching 12 bases. The germline V gene has CDR1 SEHNR and CDR2 FQNEAQ (reference sequence). Trimming took 2 bases from V and 14 from J; bases not matched to a gene: 11. The length of the CDR3 is 15 residues. The CDR3 reads CASSLSAETSGRWYF. Written as DNA, the CDR3 is TGTGCCAGCAGCTTATCGGCGGAGACTAGCGGGAGATGGTATTTT.

This clonotype was recorded a few times. The rearrangement uses TRBV12-3 or TRBV12-4 and TRBJ2-1; D ambiguous. The CDR3 extends over 12 amino acids. V gave up 0 bases and J gave up 12 bases, with 9 bases separating them. This CDR3 is CASSLAIGPQFF. CDR3 DNA: TGTGCCAGCAGTTTAGCGATCGGGCCGCAGTTCTTC.

This clonotype appeared many times. This chain joins TRBV20-1 and TRBJ2-7; maybe TRBD2 (5 bases). The germline gives CDR1 DFQATT, CDR2 SNEGSKA (reference sequence). The CDR3 runs to 13 residues. The V end was cut by 6 bases, the J end by 2 bases, with 14 bases between. In DNA form, the CDR3 reads TGCAGTGCCCCTCGGTGGGAGACCTACGAGCAGTACTTC. Translation: CSAPRWETYEQYF.

A few counts support this clonotype. The CDR3 DNA follows: TGTGCCAGCAGCACCGGGCCCCCGGGTACGCAGTATTTT. It encodes CASSTGPPGTQYF. V gene TRBV7-9 combines with J gene TRBJ2-3, with D unclear. The V end was cut by 5 bases, the J end by 8 bases, with 14 bases between. CDR1 SEHNR and CDR2 FQNEAQ come from the germline V gene (reference sequence). This CDR3 is 13 amino acids long.

This clonotype has ten or more counts. The chain is built from TRBV20-1 and TRBJ2-1; TRBD1 aligns across 9 bases. CDR3 length: 13 residues. V gave up 6 bases and J gave up 3 bases; unmatched junction bases: 3. In germline, CDR1 is DFQATT, CDR2 SNEGSKA (reference sequence). The CDR3 sequence is CSATGGNYNEQFF. CDR3 sequence (DNA): TGCAGTGCCACAGGGGGCAACTACAATGAGCAGTTCTTC.

This clonotype came up many times. The chain joins TRBV30 to TRBJ1-1, with D possibly TRBD1 on 5 matching bases. The germline V and J ends were trimmed by 4 bases and 5 bases, with 11 bases remaining between them. The CDR3 has 12 residues. Germline-derived CDR1 and CDR2 are GTSNPN and SVGIG (reference sequence). CDR3: CAWTRKGTEAFF. The CDR3, as DNA: TGTGCCTGGACAAGAAAGGGGACTGAAGCTTTCTTT.

This clonotype was detected many times. The V and J genes are TRBV4-1 and TRBJ1-5; D is ambiguous. V lost 0 bases, J lost 5 bases, and 5 bases lay in between. CDR3 length: 13 residues. In germline, CDR1 is MGHRA, CDR2 YSYEKL. The CDR3 reads CASSQDGYQPQHF. CDR3 coding DNA: TGCGCCAGCAGCCAAGATGGGTATCAGCCCCAGCATTTT.

The chain combines TRBV5-1 with TRBJ2-3; tentative D call: TRBD1 (6 bases). V was cut by 3 bases and J by 3 bases, with 8 bases left in between. Germline loops: CDR1 SGHRS, CDR2 YFSETQ. The CDR3 totals 13 residues. The CDR3 spells CASSWTETDTQYF. CDR3 nucleotide sequence: TGCGCCAGCAGCTGGACAGAGACAGATACGCAGTATTTT.

This clonotype has at least ten counts. This rearrangement joins TRBV5-1 to TRBJ2-1; D is unclear. CDR1 is SGHRS, CDR2 YFSETQ, per germline. The V end lost 7 bases, the J end lost 4 bases, and 9 bases lay between the germline ends. The CDR3 extends over 12 amino acids. CDR3 DNA sequence: TGCGCCAGCGCCTATTCATACAATGAGCAGTTCTTC. Translating it yields CASAYSYNEQFF.

This clonotype was recorded many times. The V gene is TRBV20-1, the J gene TRBJ2-1; D not certain. The CDR3 is made up of 15 amino acids. V was clipped by 2 bases and J by 3 bases, with 14 bases between them. The germline CDR1 and CDR2 sequences are DFQATT and SNEGSKA (reference sequence). The CDR3 protein is CSARLRTLLYNEQFF. As DNA, the CDR3 is TGCAGTGCTAGACTACGTACCCTACTCTACAATGAGCAGTTCTTC.

This clonotype was detected only a few times. J is TRBJ2-5 and V is TRBV12-3 or TRBV12-4, with 8 bases fitting TRBD1. The CDR3 is made up of 16 amino acids. J gave up 7 bases and V 5 bases, and 15 bases lay outside the gene matches. The CDR3 DNA reads TGTGCCAGCAGTATCGCCAGGGCAGGGGGCGGGTGGACCCAGTACTTC. The encoded protein is CASSIARAGGGWTQYF.

This clonotype was recorded at least ten times. The chain employs TRBV20-1 and TRBJ2-7; D is unresolved. Germline V gene lookup returns CDR1 DFQATT and CDR2 SNEGSKA (reference sequence). V was clipped by 4 bases and J by 0 bases, with 16 bases between them. CDR3 length: 15 amino acids. CDR3 region: CSANPADALSYEQYF. CDR3 coding DNA: TGCAGTGCTAACCCGGCCGACGCTCTCTCCTACGAGCAGTACTTC.

The chain recombines TRBV7-2 with TRBJ2-3, with D hard to call. V gave up 5 bases and J gave up 3 bases, with 12 bases separating them. This CDR3 has 14 amino acids. Looked up from germline, CDR1 is SGHTA and CDR2 is FQGNSA. CDR3 region: CASSLPVWTDTQYF. CDR3 nucleotide sequence: TGTGCCAGCAGCCTCCCGGTCTGGACAGATACGCAGTATTTT. Together with reference TRBV7-2 and TRBJ2-3, the CDR3 gives the full variable domain: GAGVSQSPSNKVTEKGKDVELRCDPISGHTALYWYRQSLGQGLEFLIYFQGNSAPDKSGLPSDRFSAERTGGSVSTLTIQRTQQEDSAVYLCASSLPVWTDTQYFGPGTRLTVL.

In its sample, this clonotype was seen many times. CDR3 residues: CASSGDIFGGATDTQYF. The CDR3 DNA reads TGTGCCAGCAGCGGAGATATCTTCGGGGGGGCTACAGATACGCAGTATTTT. This chain uses TRBV5-6 with TRBJ2-3, with 8 bases identical to TRBD2. The CDR3 is made up of 17 amino acids. Germline V lookup: CDR1 SGHDT, CDR2 YYEEEE. V lost 4 bases and J lost 3; bases outside the gene matches: 13.

This clonotype was detected a few times. The CDR3, as DNA: TGTGCCACCAGTGAAAGGCTAGCGGGTTTTTCCACAGATACGCAGTATTTT. Its protein product is CATSERLAGFSTDTQYF. This chain links TRBV24-1 with TRBJ2-3; 8 positions match TRBD2. V lost 4 bases, J lost 2 bases, and 10 bases stayed unmatched. The CDR3 extends over 17 amino acids. Germline V lookup: CDR1 KGHDR, CDR2 SFDVKD.

V and J are TRBV9 and TRBJ2-5, with 7 positions matching TRBD2. Germline lookup yields CDR1 SGDLS and CDR2 YYNGEE. The CDR3 covers 13 residues. V was clipped by 3 bases and J by 7 bases; unmatched bases: 6. The CDR3 sequence: CASSDSTGGTQYF. CDR3 in DNA: TGTGCCAGCAGCGACTCAACGGGGGGGACCCAGTACTTC.

In this sample, this clonotype turned up many times. This chain connects TRBV20-1 to TRBJ2-5; 8 bases line up with TRBD1. V trimming: 2 bases; J trimming: 4 bases; junction bases outside the gene matches: 6. The CDR3 covers 14 residues. Germline V gene data show CDR1 as DFQATT and CDR2 as SNEGSKA (reference sequence). DNA for the CDR3: TGCAGTGCTAGAAGACAGGGGTACCGAGAGACCCAGTACTTC. It is translated as CSARRQGYRETQYF.

This clonotype showed up just a few times. V usage is TRBV18 and J usage is TRBJ2-3, with 11 bases identical to TRBD2. CDR3 size: 16 residues. The J segment lost 4 bases and the V segment lost 1 base, leaving 4 bases of the junction unmatched. Germline assignment: CDR1 KGHSH and CDR2 LQKENI. CDR3 sequence: CASSPRISGGADTQYF. The CDR3 DNA follows: TGTGCCAGCTCACCACGGATTAGCGGGGGGGCAGATACGCAGTATTTT.

This clonotype was picked up many times. The rearrangement links TRBV4-2 to TRBJ2-5, with a tentative D call TRBD1 (5 bases). Per the germline V gene, CDR1 is LGHNA and CDR2 is YNFKEQ. The CDR3 has 14 residues. Trimming took 1 base from V and 2 from J, leaving 8 bases between them. The CDR3 reads CASSQGGGQETQYF. CDR3 DNA sequence: TGTGCCAGCAGCCAAGGGGGCGGACAAGAGACCCAGTACTTC.

This clonotype was seen more than once but under ten times. One end of the junction fails to match germline, which may point to a read error. The chain links TRBV7-9 to TRBJ2-7, with 9 bases matching TRBD1. The germline CDR1 and CDR2 sequences are SEHNR and FQNEAQ (reference sequence). The CDR3 totals 15 residues. The CDR3 DNA reads as TGTGCCGGCAGCTTTATCCGGGACAGGGACCACGAGCAGTACTTC. Protein sequence: CAGSFIRDRDHEQYF.

This clonotype showed up many times. The chain employs TRBV7-9 and TRBJ2-3; 9 nucleotides match TRBD2. The ends lost 1 base at V and 2 bases at J; junction bases unmatched: 4. The CDR3 totals 16 residues. Germline V gene lookup returns CDR1 SEHNR and CDR2 FQNEAQ (reference sequence). CDR3 nucleotides: TGTGCCAGCAGCTTAGGCCTAGCGGGGCCCACAGATACGCAGTATTTT. Protein product: CASSLGLAGPTDTQYF.

Many counts were recorded for this clonotype. This chain connects TRBV6-6 to TRBJ2-5; D is undetermined. The CDR3 spans 15 residues. V was trimmed by 6 bases and J by 3 bases, leaving 17 bases between them. Germline CDR1 and CDR2: MNHNY and SVGAGI (reference sequence). CDR3 nucleotides: TGTGCCAGCAGCCACTCCGGTGCCAGCAAAGAGACCCAGTACTTC. Amino acids: CASSHSGASKETQYF.

The sample holds a few counts of this clonotype. V is TRBV29-1 and J is TRBJ2-7; 11 nucleotides match TRBD1. The CDR3 totals 14 residues. In germline, CDR1 is SQVTM, CDR2 ANQGSEA. J gave up 4 bases and V 6 bases, and 8 bases lay outside the gene matches. DNA of the CDR3: TGCAGCGTCTCAAGGACAGGGGGCCTATACGAGCAGTACTTC. Translating it yields CSVSRTGGLYEQYF.

This clonotype was counted many times. The V gene is TRBV5-1, the J gene TRBJ1-5; TRBD1 matches at 7 bases. After removal of 4 bases from V and 2 bases from J, the junction contained 3 bases not matched to a gene. Germline V gene sequence: CDR1 SGHRS, CDR2 YFSETQ. The CDR3 is made up of 14 amino acids. The CDR3 DNA sequence: TGCGCCAGCAGCGGGGGGACAGGCAATCAGCCCCAGCATTTT. This encodes CASSGGTGNQPQHF.

This clonotype has at least ten counts. The V gene is TRBV4-3, the J gene TRBJ2-1; TRBD2 matches at 8 bases. The germline V gene encodes CDR1 LGHNA and CDR2 YSLEER. This CDR3 contains 16 residues. V was pared by 3 bases and J by 7 bases, with 11 bases of the junction left unmatched. The CDR3 sequence is CASSQRAAGGKNEQFF. Here the CDR3 DNA reads TGCGCCAGCAGCCAGAGAGCGGCGGGAGGCAAGAATGAGCAGTTCTTC.

This clonotype was seen a handful of times. This rearrangement joins TRBV3-1 to TRBJ2-7; 7 positions agree with TRBD1. The CDR3 runs 20 residues. The trim removed 0 bases at V and 5 bases at J, leaving 22 bases unmatched. Germline V gene lookup returns CDR1 LGHDT and CDR2 YNNKEL (reference sequence). The CDR3 reads CASSQDVVQGRQGEHHEQYF. The DNA for the CDR3 is TGTGCCAGCAGCCAAGATGTCGTCCAAGGGCGGCAGGGGGAGCATCACGAGCAGTACTTC.